This T cell receptor (beta chain) was documented in a study of T cell responses to AZD1222 COVID-19 vaccine (dated by TCRdb to about 2021). With regard to the full study: AZD1222 recipients whose second dose came at about 4 weeks and those whose second dose came at about 12 weeks were combined into one group, since spike-specific TCR depth and breadth did not differ between the two schedules. TCR sequencing was performed for some 250 trial participants, of whom around 200 were given two doses of AZD1222 and around 25 were given two doses of MenACWY control vaccine. Trial participants were enrolled into age subgroups of 18-55, 56-69 and 70-plus years, which contained roughly 150, 30 and 60 TCR-sequenced participants, respectively. General study outcomes and caveats: Conclusions about previously exposed vaccinees are limited, since just six AZD1222 recipients were seropositive for SARS-CoV-2 at baseline. Epitopes outside the regions mutated in the B.1.351 and B.1.1.7 variants were reportedly recognized by nearly half of the unique spike-specific TCRs. No day 14 peak-response samples were available, so repertoires were characterized only after the peak T cell response. CD4 TCRs associated with the vaccine covered the entire spike protein, and the dominant responses were in regions 160-218 and 743-854. After two AZD1222 doses, both the breadth and the depth of spike-specific TCRs were significantly higher than at day 0 and than in MenACWY recipients. Participants were mostly white British, with more females than males. The authors suggested clonal diversity may have been underestimated. The 56-69-year group was small, and its depth increase did not reach significance, likely because of low power.

The sample's time point label is to be understood as: baseline before first vaccination. Vaccinee samples came from UK trials COV001 and COV002, including a single-blind randomized controlled phase 2/3 trial of AZD1222 (ChAdOx1 nCoV-19) in healthy adults. Trial participant PBMC samples were collected at day 0 and day 28 after the second dose for TCRbeta chain sequencing. About this clone: Its antigen is currently not known. Qualities for individual bases were not recorded, and no much larger clone is one base off.

V loses 4 bases of germline sequence and J loses 4 bases, and the interval between the two ends is 16 bases. Taken from the germline V gene, the CDR1 and CDR2 loops are SGHDN and FVKESK. From the cysteine through the phenylalanine, the CDR3 covers 15 amino acids. The retained sequence is limited to the CDR3, 45 bases, with the frame set at the first base. The CDR3 regions of human TCRbeta chains were analyzed by immunosequencing. On the study's bioinformatics: Repertoire TCRs were checked for matches against a reference library of SARS-CoV-2-specific TCRs that had been generated using the MIRA antigen-specificity platform. Breadth was defined as the fraction of unique TCRs that were SARS-CoV-2-associated, and depth was defined as the fraction of total T cells that were SARS-CoV-2-associated. Using the MIRA data, each spike-specific TCR was mapped to the spike region that the TCR reacts to and placed in a CD4 or CD8 class. Log10-transformed breadth and depth values were compared by one-way ANOVA with Sidak's multiple comparisons tests. TCRdb holds this immuneACCESS table with in-frame rearrangements only. Some clones are missing; in checked studies, unresolved V genes explain under half, and the rest has no known cause. D and trimming come from the DNA, and the V and J calls and clone size come from that table. Across this sample there are some 170,000 clones, with more than 90% seen only once. The ten largest clones represent less than 3% of the sample.

The V gene is TRBV14 and the J gene is TRBJ1-1; the D gene identity is not certain. The sample consisted of peripheral blood, taken on day 0 of AZD1222 vaccination. The receptor comes from an adult in good health. This receptor has the CDR3 CASSRPWEGSTEAFF. The DNA sequence follows: TGTGCCAGCAGCCGCCCTTGGGAGGGTAGCACTGAAGCTTTCTTT.